This T cell receptor beta chain was captured in a study of blood T cell repertoires in COVID-19. In the study overall: Sites in the United States, Italy and Spain provided acute and convalescent COVID-19 samples.

Profiled with immunoSEQ multiplex PCR; TCRdb holds only in-frame clones, not every one. This sample yields 60,000 to 85,000 clones, of which roughly 86% are seen a single time; 36% belongs to the top ten. Source material: peripheral blood. This receptor was obtained from a man in his sixties or seventies with acute or convalescent COVID-19.

CDR3 protein: CASSPGGGNEQFF. CDR3 DNA: TGTGCCAGCAGCCCGGGAGGCGGCAATGAGCAGTTCTTC. V gene TRBV5-6 combines with J gene TRBJ2-1; 7 bases are shared with TRBD2. This CDR3 is 13 amino acids long. Germline V gene sequence: CDR1 SGHDT, CDR2 YYEEEE. Germline trimming cut 4 bases from V and 6 bases from J; bases unmatched to any gene: 4.